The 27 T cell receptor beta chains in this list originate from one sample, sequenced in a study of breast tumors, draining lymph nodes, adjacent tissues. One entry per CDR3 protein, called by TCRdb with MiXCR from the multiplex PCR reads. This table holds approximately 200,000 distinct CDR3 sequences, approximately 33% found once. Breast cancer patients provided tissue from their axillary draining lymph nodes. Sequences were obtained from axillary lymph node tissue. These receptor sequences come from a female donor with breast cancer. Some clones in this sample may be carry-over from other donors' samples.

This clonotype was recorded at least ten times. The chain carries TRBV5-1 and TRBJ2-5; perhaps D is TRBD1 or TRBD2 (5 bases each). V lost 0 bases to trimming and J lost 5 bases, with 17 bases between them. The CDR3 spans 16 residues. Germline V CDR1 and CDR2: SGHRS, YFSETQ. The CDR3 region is CASSLAGTSKLETQYF. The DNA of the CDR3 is TGCGCCAGCAGCTTGGCCGGGACCAGCAAGTTGGAGACCCAGTACTTC.

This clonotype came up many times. CDR3 loop: CAWSGQGNGELFF. The CDR3 DNA is TGTGCCTGGAGTGGACAGGGTAACGGGGAGCTGTTTTTT. This rearrangement joins TRBV30 to TRBJ2-2, with 7 bases identical to TRBD1. J gave up 7 bases and V 1 base, and 3 bases lay outside the gene matches. The CDR3 spans 13 residues. Germline V gene data show CDR1 as GTSNPN and CDR2 as SVGIG (reference sequence).

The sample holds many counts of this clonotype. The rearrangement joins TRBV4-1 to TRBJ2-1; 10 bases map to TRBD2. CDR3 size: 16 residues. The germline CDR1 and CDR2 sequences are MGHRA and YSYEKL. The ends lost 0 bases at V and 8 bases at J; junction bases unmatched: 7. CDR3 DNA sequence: TGCGCCAGCAGCCAAGAGCCAGCGGGAGGGCCCTATGAGCAGTTCTTC. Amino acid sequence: CASSQEPAGGPYEQFF.

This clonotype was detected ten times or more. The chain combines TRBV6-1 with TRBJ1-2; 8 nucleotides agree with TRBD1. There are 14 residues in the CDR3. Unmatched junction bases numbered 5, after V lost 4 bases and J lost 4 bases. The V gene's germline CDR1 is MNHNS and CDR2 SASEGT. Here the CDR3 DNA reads TGTGCCAGCAGTGGGACAGGGTACGGCTATGGCTACACCTTC. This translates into CASSGTGYGYGYTF.

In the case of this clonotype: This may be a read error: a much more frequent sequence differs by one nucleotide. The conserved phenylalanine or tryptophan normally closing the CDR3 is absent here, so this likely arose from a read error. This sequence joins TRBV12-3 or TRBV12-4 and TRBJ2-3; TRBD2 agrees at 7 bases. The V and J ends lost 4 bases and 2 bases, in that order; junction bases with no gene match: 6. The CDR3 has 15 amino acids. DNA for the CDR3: TGTGCCAGCAGTTACCGGGGGGTGAACACAGATACGCAGTATCTT. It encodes CASSYRGVNTDTQYL.

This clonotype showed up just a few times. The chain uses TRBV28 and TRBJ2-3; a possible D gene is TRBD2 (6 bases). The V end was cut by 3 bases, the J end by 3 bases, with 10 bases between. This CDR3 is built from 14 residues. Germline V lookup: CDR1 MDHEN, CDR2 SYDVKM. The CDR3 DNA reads TGTGCCAGCAGTTTTCGGGGGAGAACAGATACGCAGTATTTT. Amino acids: CASSFRGRTDTQYF.

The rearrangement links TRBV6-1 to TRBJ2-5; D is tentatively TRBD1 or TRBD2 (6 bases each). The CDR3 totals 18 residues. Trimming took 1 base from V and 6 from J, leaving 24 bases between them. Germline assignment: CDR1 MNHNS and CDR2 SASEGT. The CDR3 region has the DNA TGTGCCAGCAGTGAAGTTCATGGTGGGGGGCAGGTTTGGAAGACCCAGTACTTC. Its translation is CASSEVHGGGQVWKTQYF.

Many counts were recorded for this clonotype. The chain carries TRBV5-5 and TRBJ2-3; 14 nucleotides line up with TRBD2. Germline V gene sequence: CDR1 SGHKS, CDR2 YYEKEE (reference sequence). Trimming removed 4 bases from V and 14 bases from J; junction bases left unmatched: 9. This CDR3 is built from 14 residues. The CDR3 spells CASSPSTSGGASYF. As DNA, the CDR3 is TGTGCCAGCAGCCCCTCGACTAGCGGGGGGGCCTCGTATTTT.

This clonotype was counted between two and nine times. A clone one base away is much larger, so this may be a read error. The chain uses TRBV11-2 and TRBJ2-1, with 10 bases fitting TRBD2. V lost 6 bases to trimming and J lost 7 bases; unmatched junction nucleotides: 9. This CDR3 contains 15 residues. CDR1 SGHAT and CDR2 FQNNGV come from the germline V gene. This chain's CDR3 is CASRTSGRAGNEQFF. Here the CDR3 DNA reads TGTGCCAGCAGAACAAGCGGGAGGGCAGGGAATGAGCAGTTCTTC.

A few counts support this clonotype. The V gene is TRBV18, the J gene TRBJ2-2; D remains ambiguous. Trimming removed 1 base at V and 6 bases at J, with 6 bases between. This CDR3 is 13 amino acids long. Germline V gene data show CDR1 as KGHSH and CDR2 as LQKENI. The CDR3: CASSPLKPGELFF. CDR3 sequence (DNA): TGTGCCAGCTCACCACTGAAGCCCGGGGAGCTGTTTTTT. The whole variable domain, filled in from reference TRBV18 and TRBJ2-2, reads NAGVMQNPRHLVRRRGQEARLRCSPMKGHSHVYWYRQLPEEGLKFMVYLQKENIIDESGMPKERFSAEFPKEGPSILRIQQVVRGDSAAYFCASSPLKPGELFFGEGSRLTVL.

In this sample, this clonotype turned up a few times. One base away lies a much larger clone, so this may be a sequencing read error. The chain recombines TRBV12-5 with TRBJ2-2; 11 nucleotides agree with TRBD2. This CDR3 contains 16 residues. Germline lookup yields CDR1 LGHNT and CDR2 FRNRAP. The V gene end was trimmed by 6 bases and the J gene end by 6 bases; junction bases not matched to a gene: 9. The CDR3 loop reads CASGPTSGEGAGELFF. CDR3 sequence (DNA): TGTGCTAGTGGCCCGACTAGCGGGGAAGGGGCCGGGGAGCTGTTTTTT.

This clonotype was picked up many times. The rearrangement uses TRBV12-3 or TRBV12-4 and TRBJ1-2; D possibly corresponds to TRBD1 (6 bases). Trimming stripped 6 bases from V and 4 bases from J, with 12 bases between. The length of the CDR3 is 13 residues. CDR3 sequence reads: CASSLGHSYGYTF. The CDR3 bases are TGTGCCAGCAGCCTGGGACATAGCTATGGCTACACCTTC.

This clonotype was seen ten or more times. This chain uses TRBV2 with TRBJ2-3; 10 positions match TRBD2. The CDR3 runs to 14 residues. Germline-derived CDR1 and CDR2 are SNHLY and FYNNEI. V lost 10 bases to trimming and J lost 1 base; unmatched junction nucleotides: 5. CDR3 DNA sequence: TGTGCCACTAGCGGGAGTGGCGGCACAGATACGCAGTATTTT. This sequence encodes CATSGSGGTDTQYF. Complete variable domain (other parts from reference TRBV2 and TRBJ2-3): EPEVTQTPSHQVTQMGQEVILRCVPISNHLYFYWYRQILGQKVEFLVSFYNNEISEKSEIFDDQFSVERPDGSNFTLKIRSTKLEDSAMYFCATSGSGGTDTQYFGPGTRLTVL.

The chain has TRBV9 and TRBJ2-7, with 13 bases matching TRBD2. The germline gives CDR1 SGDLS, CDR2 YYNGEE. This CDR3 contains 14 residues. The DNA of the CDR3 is TGTGCTAGAGCGAAGACTAGCGGGAGGTACGAGCAGTACTTC. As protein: CARAKTSGRYEQYF.

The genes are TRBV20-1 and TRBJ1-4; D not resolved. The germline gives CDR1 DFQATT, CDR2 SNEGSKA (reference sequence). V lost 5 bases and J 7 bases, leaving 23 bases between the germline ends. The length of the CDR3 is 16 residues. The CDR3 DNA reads TGCAGTGCTCCAGACACTCAAGGCGGGAGCGGTGAAAAACTGTTTTTT. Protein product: CSAPDTQGGSGEKLFF.

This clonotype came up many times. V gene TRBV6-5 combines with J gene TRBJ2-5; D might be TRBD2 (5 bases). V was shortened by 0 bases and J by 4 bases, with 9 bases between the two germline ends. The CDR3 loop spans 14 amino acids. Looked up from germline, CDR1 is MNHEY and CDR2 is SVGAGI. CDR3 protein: CASSYSARGETQYF. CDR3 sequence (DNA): TGTGCCAGCAGTTACTCGGCACGGGGAGAGACCCAGTACTTC.

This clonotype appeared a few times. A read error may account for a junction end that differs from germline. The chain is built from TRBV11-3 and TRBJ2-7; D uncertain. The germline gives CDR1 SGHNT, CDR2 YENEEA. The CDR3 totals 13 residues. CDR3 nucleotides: TGTGCCAGCAGCTTACACCCCTCCTCCGAGCAGTACTTC. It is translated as CASSLHPSSEQYF.

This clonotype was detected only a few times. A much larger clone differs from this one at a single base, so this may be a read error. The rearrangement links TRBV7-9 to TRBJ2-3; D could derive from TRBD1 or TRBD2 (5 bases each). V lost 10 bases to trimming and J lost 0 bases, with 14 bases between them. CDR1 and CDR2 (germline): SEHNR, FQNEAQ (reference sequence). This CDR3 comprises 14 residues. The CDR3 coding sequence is TGTGCCACCAACCGGGGCTTTAGCACAGATACGCAGTATTTT. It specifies CATNRGFSTDTQYF.

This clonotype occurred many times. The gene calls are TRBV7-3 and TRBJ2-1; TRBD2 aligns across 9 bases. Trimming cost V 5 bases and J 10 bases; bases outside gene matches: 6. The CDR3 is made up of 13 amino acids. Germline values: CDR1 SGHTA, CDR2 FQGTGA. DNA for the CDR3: TGTGCCAGCAGCCCGGGGACTAGCCGAGAGCAGTTCTTC. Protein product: CASSPGTSREQFF.

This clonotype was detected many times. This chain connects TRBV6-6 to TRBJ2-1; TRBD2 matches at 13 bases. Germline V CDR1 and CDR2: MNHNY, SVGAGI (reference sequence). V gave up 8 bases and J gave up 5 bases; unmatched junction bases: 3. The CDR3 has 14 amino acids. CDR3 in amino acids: CASLTSGGDNEQFF. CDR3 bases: TGTGCCAGCCTTACTAGCGGGGGGGACAATGAGCAGTTCTTC.

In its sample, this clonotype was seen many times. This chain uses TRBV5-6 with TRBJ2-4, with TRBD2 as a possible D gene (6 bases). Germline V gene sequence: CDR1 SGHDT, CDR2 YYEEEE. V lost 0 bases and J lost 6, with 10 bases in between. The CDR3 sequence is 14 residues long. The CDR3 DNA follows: TGTGCCAGCAGCTTGGGGCAGGGAGGAAACATTCAGTACTTC. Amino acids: CASSLGQGGNIQYF.

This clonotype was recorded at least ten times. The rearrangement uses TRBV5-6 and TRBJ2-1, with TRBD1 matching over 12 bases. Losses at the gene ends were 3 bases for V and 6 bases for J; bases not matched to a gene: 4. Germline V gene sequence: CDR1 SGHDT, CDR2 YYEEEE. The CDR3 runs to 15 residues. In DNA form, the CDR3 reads TGTGCCAGCAGCTCCCGGGACAGGGGGCCCAATGAGCAGTTCTTC. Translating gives CASSSRDRGPNEQFF.

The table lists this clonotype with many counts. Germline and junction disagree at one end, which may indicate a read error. CDR3 in amino acids: CASSHSLAGGEEQYF. DNA of the CDR3: TGTGCCAGCAGTCACTCCCTAGCGGGAGGGGAAGAGCAGTACTTC. The V call is TRBV6-6, the J call TRBJ2-7; 12 bases map to TRBD2. CDR1 MNHNY and CDR2 SVGAGI come from the germline V gene (reference sequence). The CDR3 covers 15 residues.

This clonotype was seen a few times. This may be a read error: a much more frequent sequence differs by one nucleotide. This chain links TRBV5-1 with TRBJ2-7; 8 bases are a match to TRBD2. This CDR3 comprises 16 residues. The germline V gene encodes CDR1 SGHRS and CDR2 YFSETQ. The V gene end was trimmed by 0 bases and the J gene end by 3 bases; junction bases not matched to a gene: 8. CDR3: CASSLAPLRGGYEQYF. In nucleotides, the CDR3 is TGCGCCAGCAGCTTGGCCCCCCTCCGGGGGGGCTACGAGCAGTACTTC.

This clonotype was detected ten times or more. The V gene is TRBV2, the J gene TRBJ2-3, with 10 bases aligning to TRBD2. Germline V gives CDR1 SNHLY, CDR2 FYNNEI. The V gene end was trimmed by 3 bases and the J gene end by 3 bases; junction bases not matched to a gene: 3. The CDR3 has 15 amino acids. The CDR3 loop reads CASSDLAGGTDTQYF. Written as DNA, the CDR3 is TGTGCCAGCAGTGATTTAGCGGGAGGAACAGATACGCAGTATTTT.

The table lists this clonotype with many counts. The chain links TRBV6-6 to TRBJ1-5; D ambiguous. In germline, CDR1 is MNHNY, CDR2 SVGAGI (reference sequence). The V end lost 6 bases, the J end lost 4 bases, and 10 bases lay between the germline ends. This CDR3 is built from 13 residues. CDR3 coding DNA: TGTGCCAGCAGCTGGGCGAGGAATCAGCCCCAGCATTTT. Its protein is CASSWARNQPQHF.

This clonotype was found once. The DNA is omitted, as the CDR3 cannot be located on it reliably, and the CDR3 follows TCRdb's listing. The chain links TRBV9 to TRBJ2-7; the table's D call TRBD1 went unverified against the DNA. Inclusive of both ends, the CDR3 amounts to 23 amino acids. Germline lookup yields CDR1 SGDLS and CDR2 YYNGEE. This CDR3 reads CASSFYICSATSLRDTYSYEQYF.